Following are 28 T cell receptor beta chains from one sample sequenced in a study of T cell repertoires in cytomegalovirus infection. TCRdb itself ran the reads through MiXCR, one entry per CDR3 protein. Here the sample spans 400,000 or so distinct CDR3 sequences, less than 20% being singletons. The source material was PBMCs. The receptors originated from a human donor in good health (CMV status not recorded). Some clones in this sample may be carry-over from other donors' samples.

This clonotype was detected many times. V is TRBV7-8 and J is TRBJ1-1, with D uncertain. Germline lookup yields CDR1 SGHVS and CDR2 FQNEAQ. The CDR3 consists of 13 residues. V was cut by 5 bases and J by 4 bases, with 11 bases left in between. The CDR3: CASSDSVGTEAFF. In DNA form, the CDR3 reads TGTGCCAGCAGCGATTCCGTGGGCACTGAAGCTTTCTTT.

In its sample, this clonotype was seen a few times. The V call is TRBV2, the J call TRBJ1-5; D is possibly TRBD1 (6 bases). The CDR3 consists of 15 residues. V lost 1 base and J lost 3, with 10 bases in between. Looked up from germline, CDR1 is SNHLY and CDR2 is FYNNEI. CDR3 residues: CASSEGGQFNQPQHF. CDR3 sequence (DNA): TGTGCCAGCAGTGAAGGCGGACAGTTCAATCAGCCCCAGCATTTT.

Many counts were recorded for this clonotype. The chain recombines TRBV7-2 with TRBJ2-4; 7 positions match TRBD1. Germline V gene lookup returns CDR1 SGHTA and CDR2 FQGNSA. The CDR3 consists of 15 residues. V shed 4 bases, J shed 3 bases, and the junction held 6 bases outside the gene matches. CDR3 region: CASSSTGLVKNIQYF. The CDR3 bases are TGTGCCAGCAGCTCGACAGGGTTGGTCAAAAACATTCAGTACTTC. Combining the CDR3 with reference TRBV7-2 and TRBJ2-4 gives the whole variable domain GAGVSQSPSNKVTEKGKDVELRCDPISGHTALYWYRQSLGQGLEFLIYFQGNSAPDKSGLPSDRFSAERTGGSVSTLTIQRTQQEDSAVYLCASSSTGLVKNIQYFGAGTRLSVL.

For the CDR3, the DNA is TGTGCCACCAGCAGAGCTAGGGATAATTCACCCCTCCACTTT. Protein sequence: CATSRARDNSPLHF. The chain couples TRBV15 to TRBJ1-6; D is unclear. The CDR3 extends over 14 amino acids. Germline V gives CDR1 LNHNV, CDR2 YYDKDF (reference sequence). V lost 1 base and J 5 bases, leaving 6 bases between the germline ends.

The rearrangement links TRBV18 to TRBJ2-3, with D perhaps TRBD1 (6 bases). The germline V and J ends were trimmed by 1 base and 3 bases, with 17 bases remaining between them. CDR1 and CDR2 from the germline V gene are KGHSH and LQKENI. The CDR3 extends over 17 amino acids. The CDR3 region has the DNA TGTGCCAGCTCACCACAACTTAGCGCTACAGGGACAGATACGCAGTATTTT. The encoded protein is CASSPQLSATGTDTQYF. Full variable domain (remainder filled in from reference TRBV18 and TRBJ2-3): NAGVMQNPRHLVRRRGQEARLRCSPMKGHSHVYWYRQLPEEGLKFMVYLQKENIIDESGMPKERFSAEFPKEGPSILRIQQVVRGDSAAYFCASSPQLSATGTDTQYFGPGTRLTVL.

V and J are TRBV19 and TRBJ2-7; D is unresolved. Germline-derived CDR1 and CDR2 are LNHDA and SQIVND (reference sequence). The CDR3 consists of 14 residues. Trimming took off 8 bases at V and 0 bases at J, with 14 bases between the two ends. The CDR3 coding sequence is TGTGCCAGTGGTTCCCACACTCACTCCTACGAGCAGTACTTC. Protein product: CASGSHTHSYEQYF. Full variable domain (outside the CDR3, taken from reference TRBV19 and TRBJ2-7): DGGITQSPKYLFRKEGQNVTLSCEQNLNHDAMYWYRQDPGQGLRLIYYSQIVNDFQKGDIAEGYSVSREKKESFPLTVTSAQKNPTAFYLCASGSHTHSYEQYFGPGTRLTVT.

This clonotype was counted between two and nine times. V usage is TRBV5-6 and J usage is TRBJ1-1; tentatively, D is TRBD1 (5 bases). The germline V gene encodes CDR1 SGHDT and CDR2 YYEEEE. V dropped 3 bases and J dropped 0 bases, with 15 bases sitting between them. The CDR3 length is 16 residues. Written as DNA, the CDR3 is TGTGCCAGCAGCTACGGGGCCTCCTTTGTGAACACTGAAGCTTTCTTT. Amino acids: CASSYGASFVNTEAFF.

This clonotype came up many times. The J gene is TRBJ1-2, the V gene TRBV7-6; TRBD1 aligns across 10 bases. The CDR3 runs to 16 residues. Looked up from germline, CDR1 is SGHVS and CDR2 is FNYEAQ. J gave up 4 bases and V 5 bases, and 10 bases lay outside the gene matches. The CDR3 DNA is TGTGCCAGCAGCCTCGAGGCGACAGGGGGCTTCTATGGCTACACCTTC. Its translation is CASSLEATGGFYGYTF.

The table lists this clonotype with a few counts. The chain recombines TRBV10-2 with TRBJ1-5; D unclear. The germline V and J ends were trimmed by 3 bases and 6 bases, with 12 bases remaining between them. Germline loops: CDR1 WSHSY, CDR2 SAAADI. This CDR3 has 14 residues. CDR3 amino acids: CASSDRQRRQPQHF. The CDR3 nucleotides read TGCGCCAGCAGTGACAGGCAGCGTCGTCAGCCCCAGCATTTT.

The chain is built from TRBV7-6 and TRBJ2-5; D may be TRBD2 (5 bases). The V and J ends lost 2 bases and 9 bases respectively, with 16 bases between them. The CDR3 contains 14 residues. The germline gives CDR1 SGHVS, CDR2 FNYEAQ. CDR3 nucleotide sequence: TGTGCCAGCAGCTTAATAGTTAGGGAGTCGGCCCAGTACTTC. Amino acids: CASSLIVRESAQYF.

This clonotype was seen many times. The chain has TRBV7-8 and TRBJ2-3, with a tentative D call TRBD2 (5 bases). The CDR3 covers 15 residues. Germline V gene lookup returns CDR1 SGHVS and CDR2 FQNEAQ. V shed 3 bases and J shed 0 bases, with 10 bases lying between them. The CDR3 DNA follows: TGTGCCAGCAGCTTCCCCGGGATTAGCACAGATACGCAGTATTTT. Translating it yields CASSFPGISTDTQYF.

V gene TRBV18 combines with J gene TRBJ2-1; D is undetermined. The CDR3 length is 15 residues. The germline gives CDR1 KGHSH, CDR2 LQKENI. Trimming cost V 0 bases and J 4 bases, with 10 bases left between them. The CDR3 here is CASSPPPVMYNEQFF. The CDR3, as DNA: TGTGCCAGCTCACCACCCCCGGTGATGTACAATGAGCAGTTCTTC.

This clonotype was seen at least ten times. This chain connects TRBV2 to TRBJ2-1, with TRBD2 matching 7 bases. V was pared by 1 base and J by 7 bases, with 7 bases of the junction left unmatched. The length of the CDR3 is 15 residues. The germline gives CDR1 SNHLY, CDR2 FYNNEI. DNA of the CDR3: TGTGCCAGCAGTGAAGAAACAGCGGGGAGTAATGAGCAGTTCTTC. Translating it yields CASSEETAGSNEQFF.

CDR3 sequence (DNA): TGTGCCAGCAGTGTGCGGGGGGGCCTCACCGGGGAGCTGTTTTTT. Translated, it gives CASSVRGGLTGELFF. This chain links TRBV6-1 with TRBJ2-2; 9 bases align to TRBD2. The trim removed 4 bases at V and 4 bases at J, leaving 4 bases unmatched. The CDR3 sequence is 15 residues long. CDR1 and CDR2 (germline): MNHNS, SASEGT.

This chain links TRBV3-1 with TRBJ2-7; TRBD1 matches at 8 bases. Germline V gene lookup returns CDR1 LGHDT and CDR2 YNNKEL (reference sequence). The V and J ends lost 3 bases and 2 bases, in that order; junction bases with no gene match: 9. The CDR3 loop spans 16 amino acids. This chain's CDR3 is CASSHSGQGGPYEQYF. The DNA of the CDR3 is TGTGCCAGCAGCCACAGTGGACAGGGCGGCCCCTACGAGCAGTACTTC.

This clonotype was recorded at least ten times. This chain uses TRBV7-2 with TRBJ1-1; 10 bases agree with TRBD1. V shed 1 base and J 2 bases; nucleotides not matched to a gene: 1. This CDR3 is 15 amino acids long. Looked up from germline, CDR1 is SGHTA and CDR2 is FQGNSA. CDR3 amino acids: CASSLETGGNTEAFF. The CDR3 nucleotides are TGTGCCAGCAGCTTAGAGACAGGGGGCAACACTGAAGCTTTCTTT.

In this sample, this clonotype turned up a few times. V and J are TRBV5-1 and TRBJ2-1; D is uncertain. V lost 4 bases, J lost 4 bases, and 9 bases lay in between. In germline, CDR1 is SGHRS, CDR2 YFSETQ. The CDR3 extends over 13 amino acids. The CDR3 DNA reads TGCGCCAGCAGCCAGAACATTTACAATGAGCAGTTCTTC. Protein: CASSQNIYNEQFF.

CDR3 DNA sequence: TGTGCCAGCACCCCGAGGGCGGGGGAGAACATTCAGTACTTC. Translated, it gives CASTPRAGENIQYF. This chain joins TRBV7-9 and TRBJ2-4; 7 nucleotides line up with TRBD2. This CDR3 region has 14 residues. Germline V lookup: CDR1 SEHNR, CDR2 FQNEAQ (reference sequence). V gave up 7 bases and J gave up 7 bases; unmatched junction bases: 10.

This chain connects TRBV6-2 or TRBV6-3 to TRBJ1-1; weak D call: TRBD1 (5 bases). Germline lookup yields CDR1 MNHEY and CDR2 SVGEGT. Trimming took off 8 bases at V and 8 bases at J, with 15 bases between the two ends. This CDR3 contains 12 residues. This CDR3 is CASQPGRAEAFF. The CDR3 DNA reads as TGTGCCAGCCAACCGGGGCGGGCAGAAGCTTTCTTT.

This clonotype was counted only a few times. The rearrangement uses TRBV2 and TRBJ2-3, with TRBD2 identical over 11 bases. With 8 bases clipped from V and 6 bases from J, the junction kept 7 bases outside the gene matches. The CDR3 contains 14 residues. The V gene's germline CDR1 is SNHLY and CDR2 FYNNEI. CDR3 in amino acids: CASGGTSGFDTQYF. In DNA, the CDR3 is TGTGCCAGCGGCGGGACTAGCGGCTTCGATACGCAGTATTTT.

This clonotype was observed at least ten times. The CDR3, as DNA: TGTGCCAGCAGCTCCAGTCAGGCCTCCTACGAGCAGTACTTC. Protein: CASSSSQASYEQYF. This sequence joins TRBV7-9 and TRBJ2-7; D gene unclear. The CDR3 extends over 14 amino acids. The V gene's germline CDR1 is SEHNR and CDR2 FQNEAQ (reference sequence). Trimming shortened V by 4 bases and J by 0 bases, and 10 bases separated the two germline ends.

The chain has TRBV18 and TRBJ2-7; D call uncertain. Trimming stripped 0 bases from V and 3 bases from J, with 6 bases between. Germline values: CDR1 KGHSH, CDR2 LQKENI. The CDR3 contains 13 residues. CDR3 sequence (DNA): TGTGCCAGCTCACCACCCGCCAGCTACGAGCAGTACTTC. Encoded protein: CASSPPASYEQYF. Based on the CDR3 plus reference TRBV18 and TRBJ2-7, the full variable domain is NAGVMQNPRHLVRRRGQEARLRCSPMKGHSHVYWYRQLPEEGLKFMVYLQKENIIDESGMPKERFSAEFPKEGPSILRIQQVVRGDSAAYFCASSPPASYEQYFGPGTRLTVT.

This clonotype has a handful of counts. The CDR3 bases are TGTGCCAGCAGATGGCTCTCGGGGGGAGGGAATGAGCAGTTCTTC. The encoded protein is CASRWLSGGGNEQFF. The V call is TRBV12-3 or TRBV12-4, the J call TRBJ2-1, with 7 bases matching TRBD2. Trimming removed 6 bases from V and 7 bases from J; junction bases left unmatched: 12. The CDR3 contains 15 residues.

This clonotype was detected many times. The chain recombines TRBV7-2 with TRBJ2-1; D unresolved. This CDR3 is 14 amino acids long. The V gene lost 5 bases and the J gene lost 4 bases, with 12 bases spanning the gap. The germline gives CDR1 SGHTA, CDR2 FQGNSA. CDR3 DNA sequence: TGTGCCAGCAGCAAAAAGGGCTCGTACAATGAGCAGTTCTTC. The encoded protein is CASSKKGSYNEQFF.

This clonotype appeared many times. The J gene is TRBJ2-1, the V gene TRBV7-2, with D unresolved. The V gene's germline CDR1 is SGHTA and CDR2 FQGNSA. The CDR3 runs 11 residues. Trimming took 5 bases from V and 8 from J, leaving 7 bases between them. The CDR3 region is CASSKLYEQFF. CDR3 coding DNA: TGTGCCAGCAGCAAACTTTATGAGCAGTTCTTC.

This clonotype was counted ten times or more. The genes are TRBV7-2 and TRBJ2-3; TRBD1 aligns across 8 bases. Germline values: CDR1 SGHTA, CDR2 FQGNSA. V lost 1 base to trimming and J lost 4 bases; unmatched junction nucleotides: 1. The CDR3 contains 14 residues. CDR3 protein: CASSLVTGADTQYF. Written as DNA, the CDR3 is TGTGCCAGCAGCTTAGTGACAGGGGCAGATACGCAGTATTTT.

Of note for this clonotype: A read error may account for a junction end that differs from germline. In DNA, the CDR3 is TGTGCCGGCTCAAACGCGAACTGGGGCGATACGCAGTATTTT. The encoded protein is CAGSNANWGDTQYF. The rearrangement joins TRBV18 to TRBJ2-3, with D maybe TRBD1 (5 bases). CDR1 and CDR2 (germline): KGHSH, LQKENI. This CDR3 comprises 14 residues.

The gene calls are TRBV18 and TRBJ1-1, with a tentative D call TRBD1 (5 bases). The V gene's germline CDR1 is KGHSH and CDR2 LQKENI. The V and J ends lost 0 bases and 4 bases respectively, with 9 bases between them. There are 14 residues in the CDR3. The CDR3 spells CASSPPGEGTEAFF. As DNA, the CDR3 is TGTGCCAGCTCACCACCAGGGGAGGGCACTGAAGCTTTCTTT.